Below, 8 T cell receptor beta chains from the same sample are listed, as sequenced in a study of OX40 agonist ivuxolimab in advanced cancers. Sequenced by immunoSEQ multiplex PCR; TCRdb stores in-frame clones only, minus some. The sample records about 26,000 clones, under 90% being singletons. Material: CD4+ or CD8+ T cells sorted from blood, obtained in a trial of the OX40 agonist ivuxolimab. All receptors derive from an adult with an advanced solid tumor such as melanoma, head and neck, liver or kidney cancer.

The CDR3 DNA is TGTGCCAGCAGCGCTCCGCCACCGAAGAACACTGAAGCTTTCTTT. Translating it yields CASSAPPPKNTEAFF. The J gene is TRBJ1-1, the V gene TRBV11-2; no definite D call. CDR1 SGHAT and CDR2 FQNNGV come from the germline V gene. CDR3 length: 15 residues. Trimming removed 5 bases from V and 1 base from J, with 14 bases in between.

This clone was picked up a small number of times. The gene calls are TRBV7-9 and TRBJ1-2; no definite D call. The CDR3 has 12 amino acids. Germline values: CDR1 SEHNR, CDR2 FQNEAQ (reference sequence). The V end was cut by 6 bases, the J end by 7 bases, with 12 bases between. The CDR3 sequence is CASRWRQSGYTF. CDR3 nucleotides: TGTGCCAGCAGGTGGCGGCAGTCTGGCTACACCTTC.

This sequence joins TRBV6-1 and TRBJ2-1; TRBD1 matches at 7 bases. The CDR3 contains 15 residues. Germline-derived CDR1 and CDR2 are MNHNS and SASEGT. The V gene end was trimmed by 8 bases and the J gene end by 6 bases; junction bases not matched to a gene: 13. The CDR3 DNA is TGTGCCAGCCGTGGACCCACGGGACAGTCCAATGAGCAGTTCTTC. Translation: CASRGPTGQSNEQFF.

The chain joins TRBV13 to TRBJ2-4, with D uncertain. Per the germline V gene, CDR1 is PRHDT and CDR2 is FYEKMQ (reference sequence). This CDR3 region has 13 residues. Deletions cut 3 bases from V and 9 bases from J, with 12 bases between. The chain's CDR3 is CASSFWAMGIQYF. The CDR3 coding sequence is TGTGCCAGCAGCTTCTGGGCAATGGGCATTCAGTACTTC.

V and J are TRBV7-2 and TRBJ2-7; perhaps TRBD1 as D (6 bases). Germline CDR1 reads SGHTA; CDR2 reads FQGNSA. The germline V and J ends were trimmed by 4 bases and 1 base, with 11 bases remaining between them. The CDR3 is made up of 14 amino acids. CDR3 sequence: CASSYGGGSYEQYF. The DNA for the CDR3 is TGTGCCAGCAGCTATGGGGGCGGTTCCTACGAGCAGTACTTC.

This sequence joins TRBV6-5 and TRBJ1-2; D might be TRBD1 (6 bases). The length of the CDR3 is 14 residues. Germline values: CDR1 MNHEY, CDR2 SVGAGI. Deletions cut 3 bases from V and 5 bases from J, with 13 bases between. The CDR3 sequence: CASSYGGMGYGYTF. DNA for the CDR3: TGTGCCAGCAGTTATGGGGGCATGGGTTATGGCTACACCTTC.

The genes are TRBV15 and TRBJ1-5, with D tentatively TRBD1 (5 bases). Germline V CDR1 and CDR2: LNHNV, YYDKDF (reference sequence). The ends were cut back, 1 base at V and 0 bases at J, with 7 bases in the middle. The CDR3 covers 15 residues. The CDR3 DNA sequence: TGTGCCACCAGCAGAGTAGGGGATAGCAATCAGCCCCAGCATTTT. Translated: CATSRVGDSNQPQHF.

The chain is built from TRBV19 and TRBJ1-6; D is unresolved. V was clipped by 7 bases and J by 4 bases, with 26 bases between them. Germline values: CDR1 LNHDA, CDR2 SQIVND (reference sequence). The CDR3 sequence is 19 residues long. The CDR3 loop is CASNMEGPYISGYNSPLHF. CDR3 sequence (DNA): TGTGCCAGTAACATGGAAGGTCCTTATATATCGGGATATAATTCACCCCTCCACTTT.